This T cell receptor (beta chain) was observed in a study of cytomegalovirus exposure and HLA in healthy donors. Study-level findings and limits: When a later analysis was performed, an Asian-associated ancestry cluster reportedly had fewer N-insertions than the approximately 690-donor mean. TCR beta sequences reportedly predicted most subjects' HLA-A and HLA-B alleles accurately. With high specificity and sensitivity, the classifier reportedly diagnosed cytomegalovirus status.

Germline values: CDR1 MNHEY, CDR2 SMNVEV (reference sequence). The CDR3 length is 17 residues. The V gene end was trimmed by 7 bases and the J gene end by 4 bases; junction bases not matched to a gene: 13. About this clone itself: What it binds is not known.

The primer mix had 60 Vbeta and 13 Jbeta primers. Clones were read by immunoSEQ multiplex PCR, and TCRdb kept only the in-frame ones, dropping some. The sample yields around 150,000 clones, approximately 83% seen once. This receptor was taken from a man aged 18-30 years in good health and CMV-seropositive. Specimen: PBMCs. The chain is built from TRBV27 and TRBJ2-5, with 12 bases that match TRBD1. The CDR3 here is CASTPIGGTGGGETQYF. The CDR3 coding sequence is TGTGCCAGCACCCCCATTGGAGGGACAGGGGGCGGAGAGACCCAGTACTTC.